A single count supports the clone carrying this TCR beta chain. CDR3 length: 15 amino acids. Trimming left V 6 bases short and J 5 bases short, with 16 bases between. In germline, CDR1 is SEHNR, CDR2 FQNEAQ (reference sequence). This sample stems from a study of T-cell memory formation after mild COVID-19. In the study overall: The two donors had largely donor-specific TCR clusters.

Constant-segment primers served in 5'RACE that generated TCR alpha and TCR beta cDNA libraries bearing sample barcodes and UMIs. MiXCR, applied by TCRdb to the 5' RACE reads, yields one record per CDR3 protein. The sample includes 400,000 to 500,000 distinct CDR3 sequences, roughly 18% of them seen just once. This TCR derives from a man between 18 and 29 years old who had mild COVID-19 (a few samples of this study predate the infection). Cell type and time point are not known. The sequencing input was PBMCs or a T cell subset sorted from them (not recorded which). The chain carries TRBV7-9 and TRBJ2-2; possible D gene TRBD2, 6 bases. CDR3 sequence reads: CASRALIGGTGELFF. CDR3 DNA sequence: TGTGCCAGCAGAGCCTTAATCGGGGGAACCGGGGAGCTGTTTTTT. Variable domain in full (rest from reference TRBV7-9 and TRBJ2-2): DTGVSQNPRHKITKRGQNVTFRCDPISEHNRLYWYRQTLGQGPEFLTYFQNEAQLEKSRLLSDRFSAERPKGSFSTLEIQRTEQGDSAMYLCASRALIGGTGELFFGEGSRLTVL.